This T cell receptor (beta chain) is from a study of T cell repertoires in cytomegalovirus infection. Study-level background: Public TCR beta signatures marked donors with CMV infection and the matching HLA. Study-wide points: The cumulative frequency of public TCR beta families distinguished individuals who carried CMV together with the relevant HLA. The ex vivo response was dominated by HLA-C-restricted CMV-specific TCR beta clonotypes.

TCRdb re-analysed the reads in MiXCR, keeping a single row per CDR3 protein. The data show approximately 500,000 distinct CDR3 sequences, 16% seen once. This clonotype was detected ten times or more. Its antigen is undetermined. The sample taken for sequencing was CD8+ T cells from PBMCs. The sequence was obtained from a human donor in good health (CMV status not recorded). Some clones in this sample may be carry-over from other donors' samples.

CDR3: CAIGGGTMNTEAFF. The DNA for the CDR3 is TGTGCCATTGGAGGGGGGACCATGAACACTGAAGCTTTCTTT. This chain joins TRBV12-3 or TRBV12-4 and TRBJ1-1; D is possibly TRBD1 (6 bases). This CDR3 has 14 residues. V lost 10 bases and J 0 bases, leaving 15 bases between the germline ends.